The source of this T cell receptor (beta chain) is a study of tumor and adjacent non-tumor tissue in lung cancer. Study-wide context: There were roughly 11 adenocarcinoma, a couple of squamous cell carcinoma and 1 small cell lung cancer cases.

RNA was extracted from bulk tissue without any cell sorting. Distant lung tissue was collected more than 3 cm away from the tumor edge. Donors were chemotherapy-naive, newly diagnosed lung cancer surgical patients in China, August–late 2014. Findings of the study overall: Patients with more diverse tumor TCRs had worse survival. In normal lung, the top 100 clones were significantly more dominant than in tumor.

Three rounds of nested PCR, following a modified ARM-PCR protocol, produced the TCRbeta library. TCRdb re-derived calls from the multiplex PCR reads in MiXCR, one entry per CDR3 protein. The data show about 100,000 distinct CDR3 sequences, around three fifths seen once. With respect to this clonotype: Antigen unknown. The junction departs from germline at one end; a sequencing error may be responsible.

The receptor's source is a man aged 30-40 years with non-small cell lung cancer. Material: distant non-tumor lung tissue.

The CDR3 nucleotides are TGTGCCAGCAGCTTAGCTCCAGGGGGTTACGAGCAGTATTTC. Amino acid sequence: CASSLAPGGYEQYF. This chain links TRBV11-3 with TRBJ2-7, with 7 nucleotides matching TRBD1. The CDR3 extends over 14 amino acids. Germline V gene sequence: CDR1 SGHNT, CDR2 YENEEA.